These 17 T cell receptor beta chains were all obtained from the same sample, sequenced in a study of shared clonotypes between healthy human individuals. The data were produced by immunoSEQ multiplex PCR, yet TCRdb's version contains in-frame clones alone and is incomplete. The repertoire holds approximately 440,000 clones, with 70% to 80% as singletons. Input material: PBMCs. Receptor source: a woman in her thirties or forties in good health. Some clones in this sample may be carry-over from other donors' samples.

The J gene is TRBJ2-2, the V gene TRBV7-2; D is ambiguous. This CDR3 spans 15 amino acids. Trimming cost V 5 bases and J 8 bases, with 18 bases left between them. The germline gives CDR1 SGHTA, CDR2 FQGNSA. CDR3 loop: CASSPVEWAEGELFF. The CDR3 bases are TGTGCCAGCAGCCCAGTAGAGTGGGCGGAGGGGGAGCTGTTTTTT. The full variable domain, rest sourced from reference TRBV7-2 and TRBJ2-2, is GAGVSQSPSNKVTEKGKDVELRCDPISGHTALYWYRQSLGQGLEFLIYFQGNSAPDKSGLPSDRFSAERTGGSVSTLTIQRTQQEDSAVYLCASSPVEWAEGELFFGEGSRLTVL.

The rearrangement links TRBV6-1 to TRBJ1-1; TRBD1 agrees at 11 bases. The length of the CDR3 is 15 residues. Germline V CDR1 and CDR2: MNHNS, SASEGT. V gave up 3 bases and J gave up 3 bases; unmatched junction bases: 3. In DNA form, the CDR3 reads TGTGCCAGCAGTGACCCGGGACAGGGGGACACTGAAGCTTTCTTT. It yields the protein CASSDPGQGDTEAFF.

This chain uses TRBV27 with TRBJ2-7; TRBD1 aligns across 9 bases. Germline values: CDR1 MNHEY, CDR2 SMNVEV (reference sequence). V lost 3 bases to trimming and J lost 3 bases; unmatched junction nucleotides: 21. The CDR3 is made up of 20 amino acids. DNA for the CDR3: TGTGCCAGCAGTTTCATCGTTACCGGGACAGGGCGAACCAGGAACTACGAGCAGTACTTC. Protein: CASSFIVTGTGRTRNYEQYF.

This chain joins TRBV11-2 and TRBJ2-5, with a possible D match to TRBD2 (6 bases). The CDR3 loop spans 14 amino acids. Trimming removed 2 bases from V and 5 bases from J, with 12 bases in between. Germline V gene sequence: CDR1 SGHAT, CDR2 FQNNGV. The CDR3 sequence: CASSLTGSWETQYF. The DNA for the CDR3 is TGTGCCAGCAGCTTAACCGGGAGTTGGGAGACCCAGTACTTC.

V is TRBV9 and J is TRBJ1-4, with TRBD1 matching over 9 bases. This CDR3 spans 15 amino acids. The V gene's germline CDR1 is SGDLS and CDR2 YYNGEE. J lost 3 bases, V lost 4 bases, and 4 bases had no gene match. Written as DNA, the CDR3 is TGTGCCAGCAGCCCAGGGACAGGGCCTAATGAAAAACTGTTTTTT. Encoded protein: CASSPGTGPNEKLFF. Drawing the rest from reference TRBV9 and TRBJ1-4, the complete variable domain is DSGVTQTPKHLITATGQRVTLRCSPRSGDLSVYWYQQSLDQGLQFLIQYYNGEERAKGNILERFSAQQFPDLHSELNLSSLELGDSALYFCASSPGTGPNEKLFFGSGTQLSVL.

As DNA, the CDR3 is TGTGCCAGCAGCTTAGCGGGACCCAGGAACACTGAAGCTTTCTTT. Protein: CASSLAGPRNTEAFF. This chain uses TRBV7-8 with TRBJ1-1, with D possibly TRBD1 on 5 matching bases. The V end lost 0 bases, the J end lost 1 base, and 9 bases lay between the germline ends. Germline V gene sequence: CDR1 SGHVS, CDR2 FQNEAQ. CDR3 length: 15 residues. The full variable domain, its missing parts supplied by reference TRBV7-8 and TRBJ1-1, is GAGVSQSPRYKVAKRGQDVALRCDPISGHVSLFWYQQALGQGPEFLTYFQNEAQLDKSGLPSDRFFAERPEGSVSTLKIQRTQQEDSAVYLCASSLAGPRNTEAFFGQGTRLTVV.

V and J are TRBV19 and TRBJ1-5; 10 nucleotides match TRBD1. The CDR3 consists of 15 residues. V dropped 3 bases and J dropped 2; count of bases not matched to a gene: 1. The germline V gene has CDR1 LNHDA and CDR2 SQIVND (reference sequence). The CDR3 bases are TGTGCCAGTAGTATTGACAGGGGGCGCAATCAGCCCCAGCATTTT. Its protein product is CASSIDRGRNQPQHF.

This chain links TRBV6-1 with TRBJ1-5; D unresolved. The V and J ends lost 6 bases and 5 bases respectively, with 14 bases between them. CDR3 length: 14 residues. The V gene's germline CDR1 is MNHNS and CDR2 SASEGT. The CDR3 loop reads CASSPSSGDQPQHF. The CDR3 DNA is TGTGCCAGCAGCCCCTCAAGTGGGGATCAGCCCCAGCATTTT.

The rearrangement joins TRBV2 to TRBJ2-1, with D tentatively TRBD2 (5 bases). Trimming took 7 bases from V and 9 from J, leaving 13 bases between them. The CDR3 has 12 residues. Germline-derived CDR1 and CDR2 are SNHLY and FYNNEI. The CDR3 is CASTIRGLEQFF. The CDR3 region has the DNA TGTGCCAGCACGATACGAGGACTTGAGCAGTTCTTC.

With respect to this clone: A much more abundant neighbour one base away suggests this may be a read error. This rearrangement joins TRBV4-2 to TRBJ2-1, with 9 bases aligning to TRBD2. This CDR3 comprises 14 residues. The V gene's germline CDR1 is LGHNA and CDR2 YNFKEQ. The ends lost 4 bases at V and 4 bases at J; junction bases unmatched: 2. The CDR3 sequence: CASSLTSGYNEQFF. CDR3 sequence (DNA): TGTGCCAGCAGCCTGACTAGCGGATACAATGAGCAGTTCTTC.

The V and J genes are TRBV6-5 and TRBJ1-1, with 7 bases matching TRBD1. The CDR3 covers 14 residues. Germline V gives CDR1 MNHEY, CDR2 SVGAGI. With 5 bases clipped from V and 4 bases from J, the junction kept 7 bases outside the gene matches. The DNA for the CDR3 is TGTGCCAGCAGTCCTTCGACAGGGACCACTGAAGCTTTCTTT. Protein: CASSPSTGTTEAFF.

Of note for this clone: This may arise from a read error, as a much more abundant clone is one base away. This chain uses TRBV5-1 with TRBJ2-7, with 8 bases identical to TRBD1. CDR1 is SGHRS, CDR2 YFSETQ, per germline. The CDR3 sequence is 16 residues long. The CDR3 reads CTSSQLQGGGSYEQYF. CDR3 DNA: TGCACCAGCAGCCAATTACAGGGGGGCGGCTCCTACGAGCAGTACTTC.

This clone was seen a few times. The chain couples TRBV5-1 to TRBJ2-3; 9 bases align to TRBD1. The junction had 8 bases not matched to a gene; V was cut back by 6 bases and J by 0 bases. CDR3 length equals 16 residues. Germline assignment: CDR1 SGHRS and CDR2 YFSETQ. CDR3 protein: CASTLGQGTSTDTQYF. For the CDR3, the DNA is TGCGCCAGCACCCTAGGACAGGGGACAAGCACAGATACGCAGTATTTT. Variable domain in full (rest from reference TRBV5-1 and TRBJ2-3): KAGVTQTPRYLIKTRGQQVTLSCSPISGHRSVSWYQQTPGQGLQFLFEYFSETQRNKGNFPGRFSGRQFSNSRSEMNVSTLELGDSALYLCASTLGQGTSTDTQYFGPGTRLTVL.

This CDR3 reads CASSVGVGSTGELFF. CDR3 coding DNA: TGTGCCAGCAGCGTAGGGGTGGGGAGCACCGGGGAGCTGTTTTTT. V is TRBV9 and J is TRBJ2-2; possible D gene TRBD2, 5 bases. The CDR3 is 15 amino acids. V shed 0 bases and J shed 4 bases, with 10 bases lying between them. CDR1 and CDR2 (germline): SGDLS, YYNGEE.

The sample holds a few counts of this clone. The J gene is TRBJ2-3, the V gene TRBV27; 12 bases agree with TRBD2. In germline, CDR1 is MNHEY, CDR2 SMNVEV (reference sequence). V gave up 4 bases and J gave up 1 base; unmatched junction bases: 3. The CDR3 has 16 amino acids. CDR3 amino acids: CASSSRTSGGTDTQYF. CDR3 nucleotide sequence: TGTGCCAGCAGTTCCCGGACTAGCGGGGGCACAGATACGCAGTATTTT.

The rearrangement joins TRBV28 to TRBJ2-7; D is perhaps TRBD1 (6 bases). Trimming removed 7 bases at V and 2 bases at J, with 15 bases between. CDR1 is MDHEN, CDR2 SYDVKM, per germline. This CDR3 contains 14 residues. The CDR3 is CASTPTGGAYEQYF. The CDR3 bases are TGTGCCAGCACCCCGACAGGTGGGGCCTACGAGCAGTACTTC.

The chain employs TRBV27 and TRBJ2-7; 9 bases fit TRBD1. This CDR3 has 14 amino acids. V was clipped by 6 bases and J by 4 bases; unmatched bases: 7. The germline CDR1 and CDR2 sequences are MNHEY and SMNVEV (reference sequence). Here the CDR3 DNA reads TGTGCCAGCAGCCTCCGAGGACAGGGGTACGAGCAGTACTTC. Its protein is CASSLRGQGYEQYF.